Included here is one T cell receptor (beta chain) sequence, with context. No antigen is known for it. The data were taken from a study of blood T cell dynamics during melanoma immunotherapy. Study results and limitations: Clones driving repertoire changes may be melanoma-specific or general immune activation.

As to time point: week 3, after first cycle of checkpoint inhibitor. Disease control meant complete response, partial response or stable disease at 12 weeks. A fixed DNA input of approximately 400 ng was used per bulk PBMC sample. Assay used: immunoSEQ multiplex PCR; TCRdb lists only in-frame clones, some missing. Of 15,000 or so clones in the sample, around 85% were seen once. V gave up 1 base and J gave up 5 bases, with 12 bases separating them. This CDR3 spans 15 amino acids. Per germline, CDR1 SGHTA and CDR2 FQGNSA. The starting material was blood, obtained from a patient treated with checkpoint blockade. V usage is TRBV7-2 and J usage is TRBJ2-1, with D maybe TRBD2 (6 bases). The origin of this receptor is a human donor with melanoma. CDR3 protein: CASSLVTRQNNEQFF. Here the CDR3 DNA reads TGTGCCAGCAGCTTAGTGACTAGGCAGAACAATGAGCAGTTCTTC.